Included here is one T cell receptor (beta chain) sequence, with context. The antigen is undetermined. The data stem from a study of shared clonotypes between healthy human individuals. In the study overall: Three CD4 naive, three CD4 memory, two CD8 naive and one CD8 memory plate were used per donor.

All donors were Caucasian adults living in Nashville, Tennessee. The study separated CD4+ cells into CD45RA+ naive and CD45RA-negative memory subsets. Clones were read by immunoSEQ multiplex PCR, and TCRdb kept only the in-frame ones, dropping some. The table records over 1.4 million clones, approximately 96% of them present only once. V lost 6 bases and J lost 1; bases outside the gene matches: 2. The CDR3 contains 15 residues. CDR1 and CDR2 from the germline V gene are SNHLY and FYNNEI. Points from the study as a whole: A handful of donors held approximately 4.5% of naive CD4 clonotypes in common.

The rearrangement uses TRBV2 and TRBJ2-1, with 11 bases identical to TRBD2. Material: naive CD4+ T cells sorted from blood. The subset is: CD45RA+ positively selected. The clonotype comes from a man aged 25 to 45 in good health. The CDR3, as DNA: TGTGCCAGCAGGACTAGCGGGGAATCCTACAATGAGCAGTTCTTC. It translates to CASRTSGESYNEQFF.